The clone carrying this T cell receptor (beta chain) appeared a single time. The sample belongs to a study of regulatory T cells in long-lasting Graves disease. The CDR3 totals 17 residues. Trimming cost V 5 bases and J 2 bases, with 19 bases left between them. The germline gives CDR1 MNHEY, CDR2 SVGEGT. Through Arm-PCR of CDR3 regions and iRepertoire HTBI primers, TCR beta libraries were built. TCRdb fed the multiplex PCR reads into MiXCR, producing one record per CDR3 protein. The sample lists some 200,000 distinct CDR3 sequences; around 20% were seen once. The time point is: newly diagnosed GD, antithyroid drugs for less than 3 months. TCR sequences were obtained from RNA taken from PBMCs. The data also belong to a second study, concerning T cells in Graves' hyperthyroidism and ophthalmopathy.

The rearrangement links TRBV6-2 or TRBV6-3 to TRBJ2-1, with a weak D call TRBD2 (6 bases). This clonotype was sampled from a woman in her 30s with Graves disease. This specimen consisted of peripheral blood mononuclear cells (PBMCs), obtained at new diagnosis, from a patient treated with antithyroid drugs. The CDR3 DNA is TGTGCCAGCAGTGCTGGGCCGGGTCGGGAGCCCTACAATGAGCAGTTCTTC. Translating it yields CASSAGPGREPYNEQFF.